This entry concerns a single T cell receptor beta chain. No antigen is known for it. After 5'RACE with constant-segment primers, TCR alpha and TCR beta cDNA libraries carrying sample barcodes and UMIs were obtained. A single record per CDR3 protein comes from TCRdb applying MiXCR to the 5' RACE reads. The profile shows fewer than 250,000 distinct CDR3 sequences, 10% of them singletons. The sample comes from a study of T-cell memory formation after mild COVID-19. Study-level points and caveats: CD4+ clones that contracted lay mainly in CM and EM; CD8+ ones lay in EMRA.

This CDR3 has 13 residues. V lost 10 bases and J 7 bases, leaving 17 bases between the germline ends. CDR1 is ENHRY and CDR2 is SYGVKD in the germline V gene. The receptor's source is a man aged 18 to 35 who had mild COVID-19 (a few samples of this study predate the infection). Cell type and time point are not known. The sequencing sample was made of PBMCs or a T cell subset sorted from them (not recorded which). The chain carries TRBV10-3 and TRBJ1-3; D unclear. CDR3 sequence: CATRPRIGNTIYF. The CDR3 nucleotides are TGTGCCACCCGCCCAAGAATCGGGAACACCATATATTTT.